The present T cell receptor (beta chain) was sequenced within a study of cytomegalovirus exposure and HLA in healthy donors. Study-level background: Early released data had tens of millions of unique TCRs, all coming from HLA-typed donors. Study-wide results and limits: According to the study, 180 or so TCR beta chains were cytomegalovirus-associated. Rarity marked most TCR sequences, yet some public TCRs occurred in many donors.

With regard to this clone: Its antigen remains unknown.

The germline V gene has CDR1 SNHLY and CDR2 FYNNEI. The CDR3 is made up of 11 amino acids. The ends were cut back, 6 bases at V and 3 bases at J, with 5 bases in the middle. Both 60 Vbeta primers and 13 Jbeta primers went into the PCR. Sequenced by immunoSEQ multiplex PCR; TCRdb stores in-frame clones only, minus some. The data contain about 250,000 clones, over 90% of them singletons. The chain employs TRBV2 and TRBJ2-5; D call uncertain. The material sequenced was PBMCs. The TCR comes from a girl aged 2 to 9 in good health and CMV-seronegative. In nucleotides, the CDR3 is TGTGCCAGCAGCCCAAAAGAGACCCAGTACTTC. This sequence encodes CASSPKETQYF.